This T cell receptor beta chain was found in a study of graft-versus-host responses after intestinal transplantation. In the study overall: The whole recipient group had anti-thymocyte globulin induction followed by tacrolimus and steroids for about three years. Study-wide results and limits: Individuals carrying graft-donor T cell macrochimerism showed high graft-versus-host to host-versus-graft clonal ratios in allografts. An association linked early post-transplant HvG declines with peak circulating GvH clone levels. GvH clones surfaced in recipient marrow, some emerging earlier in ileum or blood.

V was pared by 0 bases and J by 5 bases, with 6 bases between. There are 13 residues in the CDR3. Germline V gives CDR1 SGHRS, CDR2 YFSETQ. With regard to this clone: What it binds is unknown.

The protocol was immunoSEQ multiplex PCR, while the TCRdb copy is restricted to in-frame clones and leaves out a portion. The table shows about 98,000 clones, with about 84% occurring only once. This chain links TRBV5-1 with TRBJ2-1; weak D call: TRBD1 (5 bases). Sequenced material: PBMCs, taken 255 days after intestinal transplant. This TCR was recovered from a human patient who received an intestinal transplant, so some T cells may come from the graft donor. CDR3 bases: TGCGCCAGCAGCTTGGCAGGGAACAATGAGCAGTTCTTC. Its translation: CASSLAGNNEQFF.